This T cell receptor beta chain was captured in a study of blood T cell repertoires in COVID-19 (dated by TCRdb to about 2020). A note on the overall study: Collaborator samples came from the United States, Italy and Spain and covered acute and convalescent phases of COVID-19. The prospective study material was composed of cDNA or gDNA derived from T cells, B-cell-depleted T cells, or PBMCs. Deeply sampled blood TCRbeta repertoires from subjects exposed to, actively infected with, or recovered from COVID-19 were included in the dataset. The repertoires were made available in a free public database intended to serve as a resource for research on the immune response to SARS-CoV-2. The samples were drawn from two sources: the first 160 participants of the ongoing ImmuneRACE study, and over 1,000 subjects contributed by 6 global collaborators. The sample metadata nearly always contained a de-identified subject ID, COVID-19 status, age in years and sex. Where available, HLA class I and class II types were obtained from metadata supplied by the sample provider rather than from assay-based typing.

Comment on this clone: It lacks a known antigen. It has no much larger one-base neighbor in the sample; base qualities were not kept.

Collaborating institutions collected whole blood in K2EDTA tubes following their own protocols. For TCRbeta analysis, collaborators shipped samples as frozen whole blood, isolated PBMCs, or DNA extracted from either of those sample types. The immunoSEQ Assay, a bias-controlled multiplex PCR, was used to amplify TCRbeta CDR3 regions from genomic DNA. From the authors' description of their analysis: Nucleated cell counts per sample were estimated from amplification of reference gene primers within the assay. Sequence reads were collapsed and filtered to measure the absolute abundance of every unique TCRbeta CDR3 rearrangement. Productive Simpson clonality was computed per sample as the square root of Simpson's diversity index over productive rearrangements. This is the immuneACCESS table as TCRdb keeps it, with only in-frame sequences that have V and J called. A part of the clones is gone; compared with another copy, unresolved V genes explain less than half, and the rest is unexplained. V and J calls and clone size are copied from that table; D and trimming were computed from the DNA. Here the sample has some 58,000 clones; about 90% occur a single time. The top ten hold 3.5% of the sample.

Via the germline V gene (reference sequence), CDR1 is SEHNR and CDR2 FQNEAQ. From its cysteine to its phenylalanine, the CDR3 spans 16 amino acids. Of all the DNA, just the CDR3 is kept, 48 bases in frame from base 1. V loses 4 bases at its end and J loses 3 bases; junction bases beyond the gene matches: 8. General study outcomes and caveats: The amount of clinical and demographic metadata varied by source and participant and was provided uncurated.

Specimen: peripheral blood. The source of this sequence is a human donor in a cohort sampled during active COVID-19. The chain employs TRBV7-9 and TRBJ2-3, with 9 bases in between that match TRBD1. The CDR3 corresponds to CASSSTGGGGTDTQYF. The DNA reads as follows: TGTGCCAGCAGCTCCACAGGGGGCGGAGGGACAGATACGCAGTATTTT.